Listed below are T cell receptor beta chains from one sample, sequenced in a study of beta chain features in type 1 diabetes. Produced via immunoSEQ multiplex PCR; TCRdb's table is partial and in-frame only. This table has around 310,000 clones, approximately 13% appearing once. The sequenced material came from naive CD4+ T cells from blood. The receptors were sampled from a woman under 30 with type 1 diabetes. Each CDR3 is given with its conserved first and last residue. A D gene is named only where the DNA matches it firmly. Some rows have no size entry. The others give once, few or many, or a class for an expanded clone.

TRBJ1-5 | TRBV19 | - | - | 15 | CASSIVRGSNQPQHF | TGTGCCAGTAGTATAGTGCGGGGGAGCAATCAGCCCCAGCATTTT
TRBJ1-2 | TRBV5-1 | - | few | 13 | CASSSQGNYGYTF | TGCGCCAGCAGCTCCCAGGGTAACTATGGCTACACCTTC
TRBJ2-1 | TRBV7-2 | - | - | 13 | CASTLGQIDEQFF | TGTGCCAGCACCCTGGGCCAGATCGATGAGCAGTTCTTC
TRBJ2-1 | TRBV9 | TRBD1 | - | 17 | CASSVRTGTGGHNEQFF | TGTGCCAGCAGCGTCCGAACCGGGACAGGGGGCCACAATGAGCAGTTCTTC
TRBJ2-3 | TRBV28 | TRBD2 | few | 17 | CASSPSGSSGTRDTQYF | TGTGCCAGCAGTCCTTCGGGCTCTAGCGGGACCAGAGATACGCAGTATTTT
TRBJ1-1 | TRBV5-4 | - | few | 13 | CASSFPGSTEAFF | TGTGCCAGCAGCTTTCCGGGGTCCACTGAAGCTTTCTTT
TRBJ2-4 | TRBV7-8 | TRBD2 | - | 19 | CASSLPRGASGRTKNIQYF | TGTGCCAGCAGCCTCCCCCGCGGAGCTAGCGGGAGGACCAAAAACATTCAGTACTTC
TRBJ1-6 | TRBV4-2 | TRBD1 | few | 16 | CASSQVAGTENSPLHF | TGTGCCAGCAGCCAAGTAGCCGGGACAGAGAATTCACCCCTCCACTTT
TRBJ2-1 | TRBV2 | TRBD2 | - | 15 | CASRGLAGSYNEQFF | TGTGCCAGCAGAGGACTAGCGGGGAGCTACAATGAGCAGTTCTTC
TRBJ2-2 | TRBV7-2 | - | - | 15 | CASSLVTVLTGELFF | TGTGCCAGCAGCTTAGTTACGGTCTTAACCGGGGAGCTGTTTTTT
TRBJ2-1 | TRBV19 | - | - | 13 | CASKEQGYNEQFF | TGTGCCAGTAAGGAGCAGGGCTACAATGAGCAGTTCTTC